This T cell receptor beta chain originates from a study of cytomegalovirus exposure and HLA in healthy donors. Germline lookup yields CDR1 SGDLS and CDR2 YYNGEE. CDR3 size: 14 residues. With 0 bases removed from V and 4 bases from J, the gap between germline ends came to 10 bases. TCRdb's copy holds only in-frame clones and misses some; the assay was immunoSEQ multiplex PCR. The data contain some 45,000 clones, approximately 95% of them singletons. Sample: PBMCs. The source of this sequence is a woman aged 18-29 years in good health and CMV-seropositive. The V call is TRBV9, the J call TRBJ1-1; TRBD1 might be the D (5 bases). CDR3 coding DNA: TGTGCCAGCAGCGTAGCCGGGGGGGGCACTGAAGCTTTCTTT. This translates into CASSVAGGGTEAFF.